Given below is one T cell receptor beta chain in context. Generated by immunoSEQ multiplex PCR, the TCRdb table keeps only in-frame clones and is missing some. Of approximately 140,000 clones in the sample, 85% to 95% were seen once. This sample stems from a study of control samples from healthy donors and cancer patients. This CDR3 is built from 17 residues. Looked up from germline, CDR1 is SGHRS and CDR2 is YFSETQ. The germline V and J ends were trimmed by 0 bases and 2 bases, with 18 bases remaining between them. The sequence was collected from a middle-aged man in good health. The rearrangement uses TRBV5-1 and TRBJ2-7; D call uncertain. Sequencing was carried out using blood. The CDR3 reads CASSLESRPSHAYEQYF. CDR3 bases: TGCGCCAGCAGCTTGGAATCACGACCTTCCCACGCCTACGAGCAGTACTTC.